Below, 31 T cell receptor beta chains from the same sample are listed, as sequenced in a study of T cells in Graves' hyperthyroidism and ophthalmopathy. Template material for amplifying TCR beta CDR3 regions consisted of RNA transcripts. Primed by the HTBI set, a first-round RT-PCR was run on the TCR CDR3. TCRdb processed the multiplex PCR reads anew with MiXCR; each CDR3 protein has one entry. The top ten clones hold 33% of a sample with 300,000 to 350,000 distinct CDR3 sequences, 16% of them seen once. Sequencing used blood. These receptor sequences come from a man younger than 40 with Graves' hyperthyroidism.

The chain couples TRBV12-3 or TRBV12-4 to TRBJ2-2, with 8 bases identical to TRBD2. Trimming at V came to 5 bases and at J to 7 bases, leaving 0 bases not matched to a gene. This CDR3 comprises 12 residues. The CDR3 DNA reads as TGTGCCAGCAGTACTAGCGGCGGGGAGCTGTTTTTT. Protein product: CASSTSGGELFF.

For this clonotype: A much more abundant neighbour one base away suggests this may be a read error. This chain uses TRBV7-9 with TRBJ2-7; 9 bases match TRBD2. CDR1 and CDR2 from the germline V gene are SEHNR and FQNEAQ (reference sequence). The CDR3 sequence is 16 residues long. The V and J ends lost 8 bases and 1 base, in that order; junction bases with no gene match: 12. The CDR3 sequence is CASGQESSGISYEQYF. As DNA, the CDR3 is TGTGCCAGCGGCCAAGAGTCTAGCGGGATTTCCTACGAGCAGTACTTC.

This clonotype was seen repeatedly, ten times or more. This chain uses TRBV5-1 with TRBJ1-1, with D hard to call. Between the trimmed V and J ends, which lost 4 bases and 3 bases, there was a span of 10 bases. The CDR3 contains 13 residues. Germline loops: CDR1 SGHRS, CDR2 YFSETQ. CDR3 loop: CASSPPSDTEAFF. CDR3 nucleotide sequence: TGCGCCAGCAGCCCCCCTTCGGACACTGAAGCTTTCTTT. The full variable domain, with the rest looked up from reference TRBV5-1 and TRBJ1-1, is KAGVTQTPRYLIKTRGQQVTLSCSPISGHRSVSWYQQTPGQGLQFLFEYFSETQRNKGNFPGRFSGRQFSNSRSEMNVSTLELGDSALYLCASSPPSDTEAFFGQGTRLTVV.

The sample holds a few counts of this clonotype. CDR3 loop: CATSDWDRALGGEQFF. The CDR3 DNA sequence: TGTGCCACCAGTGATTGGGACAGAGCCCTGGGGGGGGAGCAGTTCTTC. The chain is built from TRBV24-1 and TRBJ2-1, with D perhaps matching TRBD1 or TRBD2 (7 bases each). Germline V gene sequence: CDR1 KGHDR, CDR2 SFDVKD. The CDR3 length is 16 residues. The V gene lost 2 bases and the J gene lost 10 bases, with 20 bases spanning the gap.

The chain carries TRBV10-3 and TRBJ1-4, with 9 bases that match TRBD1. There are 15 residues in the CDR3. Germline loops: CDR1 ENHRY, CDR2 SYGVKD. The J segment lost 6 bases and the V segment lost 1 base, leaving 3 bases of the junction unmatched. Here the CDR3 reads CAISEWGQGDEKLFF. CDR3 sequence (DNA): TGTGCCATCAGTGAGTGGGGACAGGGCGATGAAAAACTGTTTTTT.

V usage is TRBV20-1 and J usage is TRBJ2-1, with 10 bases matching TRBD2. The V segment lost 1 base and the J segment 5 bases; nucleotides outside the gene matches: 5. Per the germline V gene, CDR1 is DFQATT and CDR2 is SNEGSKA (reference sequence). CDR3 length: 15 amino acids. In DNA, the CDR3 is TGCAGTGCTAGAGGCCTAGCGGGAGCTGACAATGAGCAGTTCTTC. This encodes CSARGLAGADNEQFF.

This clonotype was counted between two and nine times. The chain joins TRBV5-8 to TRBJ1-4; 7 nucleotides agree with TRBD1. CDR1 is SGHTS and CDR2 is YDEGEE in the germline V gene. Trimming at V came to 3 bases and at J to 6 bases, leaving 8 bases not matched to a gene. This CDR3 is 15 amino acids long. CDR3 loop: CASSWAMGTDEKLFF. CDR3 nucleotides: TGTGCCAGCAGCTGGGCAATGGGGACAGATGAAAAACTGTTTTTT.

At least ten counts were recorded for this clonotype. V gene TRBV20-1 combines with J gene TRBJ2-7, with 7 bases identical to TRBD1. V was pared by 6 bases and J by 5 bases, with 4 bases of the junction left unmatched. Per the germline V gene, CDR1 is DFQATT and CDR2 is SNEGSKA (reference sequence). CDR3 length equals 11 residues. The CDR3 nucleotides read TGCAGTGCCAAGGGGGCGGACGAGCAGTACTTC. Encoded protein: CSAKGADEQYF.

Many counts were recorded for this clonotype. The CDR3 DNA follows: TGTGCCAGCAGTACCGGGGGGAGAGATACGCAGTATTTT. As protein: CASSTGGRDTQYF. The chain combines TRBV2 with TRBJ2-3, with 7 bases lining up with TRBD2. Germline V CDR1 and CDR2: SNHLY, FYNNEI. V trimming: 5 bases; J trimming: 5 bases; junction bases outside the gene matches: 4. This CDR3 region has 13 residues.

J is TRBJ2-7 and V is TRBV12-3 or TRBV12-4, with 13 bases matching TRBD2. The CDR3 extends over 19 amino acids. V shed 7 bases and J 7 bases; nucleotides not matched to a gene: 22. The CDR3 nucleotides read TGTGCCAGCAAGAAAGGCCCGGGACTAGCGGGACGAAGTTCGAATGAGCAGTACTTC. Protein product: CASKKGPGLAGRSSNEQYF.

The V and J genes are TRBV20-1 and TRBJ1-5, with 8 bases that match TRBD1. After removal of 6 bases from V and 4 bases from J, the junction contained 11 bases not matched to a gene. The CDR3 contains 15 residues. Germline V gene lookup returns CDR1 DFQATT and CDR2 SNEGSKA (reference sequence). The DNA for the CDR3 is TGCAGTGCCCTCGGACAGGGAAGATTTAATCAGCCCCAGCATTTT. Translated: CSALGQGRFNQPQHF.

This clonotype came up many times. The chain uses TRBV12-3 or TRBV12-4 and TRBJ1-1, with D maybe TRBD1 (5 bases). Trimming pared 6 bases from V and 1 base from J, leaving 6 bases between. The CDR3 spans 12 residues. The CDR3 sequence is CASSRENTEAFF. CDR3 DNA: TGTGCCAGCAGCAGGGAGAACACTGAAGCTTTCTTT.

This clonotype was seen ten or more times. The chain employs TRBV11-2 and TRBJ2-1; TRBD2 matches at 7 bases. The CDR3 covers 14 residues. Germline CDR1 reads SGHAT; CDR2 reads FQNNGV. V dropped 5 bases and J dropped 5; count of bases not matched to a gene: 6. CDR3 amino acids: CASSPPLADNEQFF. The CDR3 DNA follows: TGTGCCAGCAGCCCCCCGCTAGCGGACAATGAGCAGTTCTTC.

This clonotype was detected once. Possible read error: a much larger clone is one base away. The genes are TRBV11-3 and TRBJ2-7; 9 bases are a match to TRBD1. The CDR3 has 14 residues. The germline CDR1 and CDR2 sequences are SGHNT and YENEEA. The V gene end was trimmed by 1 base and the J gene end by 4 bases; junction bases not matched to a gene: 2. CDR3: CASSLGTGEYEQYF. CDR3 nucleotides: TGTGCCAGCAGCTTAGGGACAGGGGAGTACGAGCAGTACTTC.

This clonotype was counted many times. The chain links TRBV7-2 to TRBJ2-1, with D uncertain. V lost 0 bases and J lost 8, with 8 bases in between. The V gene's germline CDR1 is SGHTA and CDR2 FQGNSA. The CDR3 loop spans 13 amino acids. The CDR3 is CASSLALRDEQFF. The CDR3 DNA is TGTGCCAGCAGCTTAGCGCTCAGAGATGAGCAGTTCTTC.

This clonotype appeared many times. The rearrangement joins TRBV5-1 to TRBJ2-3, with 12 bases matching TRBD1. Germline CDR1 reads SGHRS; CDR2 reads YFSETQ. This CDR3 has 16 residues. V was pared by 2 bases and J by 5 bases, with 6 bases of the junction left unmatched. The DNA of the CDR3 is TGCGCCAGCAGCTTTACGGGACAGGGGGCCGGAGATACGCAGTATTTT. It codes for CASSFTGQGAGDTQYF.

This clonotype came up a few times. The CDR3 bases are TGTGCCAGCGTACGACAGGGTTTTGGGAACACTGAAGCTTTCTTT. Translating it yields CASVRQGFGNTEAFF. The chain combines TRBV12-3 or TRBV12-4 with TRBJ1-1, with TRBD1 matching 7 bases. Trimming removed 8 bases from V and 1 base from J; junction bases left unmatched: 10. The CDR3 is made up of 15 amino acids.

V and J are TRBV24-1 and TRBJ1-1; D unclear. Germline CDR1 reads KGHDR; CDR2 reads SFDVKD. Trimming stripped 3 bases from V and 2 bases from J, with 0 bases between. The CDR3 is 11 residues long. As DNA, the CDR3 is TGTGCCACCAGTGATAACACTGAAGCTTTCTTT. This encodes CATSDNTEAFF.

The gene calls are TRBV28 and TRBJ2-3, with 7 bases that match TRBD2. Germline assignment: CDR1 MDHEN and CDR2 SYDVKM. V trimming: 6 bases; J trimming: 14 bases; junction bases outside the gene matches: 14. CDR3 length equals 13 residues. The CDR3: CASSQHRDYRRYF. The CDR3 DNA follows: TGTGCCAGCAGCCAACATCGGGACTACCGTCGGTATTTT.

The sample holds a few counts of this clonotype. The J gene is TRBJ2-3, the V gene TRBV6-2 or TRBV6-3, with 7 positions matching TRBD2. V lost 6 bases and J lost 6; bases outside the gene matches: 15. Germline CDR1 reads MNHEY; CDR2 reads SVGEGT. The CDR3 is 16 residues long. CDR3 in amino acids: CASSPIRSGKGDTQYF. CDR3 nucleotides: TGTGCCAGCAGCCCCATCAGGAGCGGGAAGGGGGATACGCAGTATTTT.

This clonotype was recorded once. This may be a read error: a much more frequent sequence differs by one nucleotide. The gene calls are TRBV20-1 and TRBJ2-5; perhaps TRBD1 as D (5 bases). Germline CDR1 is DFQATT and CDR2 is SNEGSKA (reference sequence). V lost 3 bases, J lost 0 bases, and 14 bases lay in between. This CDR3 spans 15 amino acids. CDR3 residues: CSARGHPLNQETQYF. The CDR3 bases are TGCAGTGCTAGGGGGCACCCGCTGAACCAAGAGACCCAGTACTTC.

This clonotype was counted a few times. The rearrangement uses TRBV9 and TRBJ2-3; D might be TRBD2 (5 bases). The CDR3 sequence is 14 residues long. V shed 0 bases and J shed 6 bases, with 11 bases lying between them. Germline CDR1 and CDR2: SGDLS and YYNGEE. CDR3 coding DNA: TGTGCCAGCAGCGTAGAACCGGGCGGGGATACGCAGTATTTT. It specifies CASSVEPGGDTQYF. The full variable domain, its missing parts supplied by reference TRBV9 and TRBJ2-3, is DSGVTQTPKHLITATGQRVTLRCSPRSGDLSVYWYQQSLDQGLQFLIQYYNGEERAKGNILERFSAQQFPDLHSELNLSSLELGDSALYFCASSVEPGGDTQYFGPGTRLTVL.

This rearrangement joins TRBV6-1 to TRBJ1-1; 8 bases align to TRBD1. Losses at the gene ends were 5 bases for V and 7 bases for J; bases not matched to a gene: 9. CDR1 and CDR2 from the germline V gene are MNHNS and SASEGT. The CDR3 totals 14 residues. For the CDR3, the DNA is TGTGCCAGCAGTCAGGACAGGGAACCCTATGAAGCTTTCTTT. The encoded protein is CASSQDREPYEAFF.

This clonotype was counted ten times or more. The chain recombines TRBV18 with TRBJ2-1, with 8 bases lining up with TRBD2. This CDR3 comprises 15 residues. Germline V gives CDR1 KGHSH, CDR2 LQKENI. J lost 6 bases, V lost 3 bases, and 7 bases had no gene match. The CDR3 region has the DNA TGTGCCAGCTCACCCCCAACCGGGACTAGCAATGAGCAGTTCTTC. It specifies CASSPPTGTSNEQFF.

This sequence joins TRBV20-1 and TRBJ2-2, with 7 bases lining up with TRBD2. The CDR3 covers 14 residues. The germline V gene has CDR1 DFQATT and CDR2 SNEGSKA (reference sequence). The V gene end was trimmed by 6 bases and the J gene end by 5 bases; junction bases not matched to a gene: 9. In nucleotides, the CDR3 is TGCAGTGCCCCCAATAGGGGAGGGACCGGGGAGCTGTTTTTT. The encoded protein is CSAPNRGGTGELFF.

The chain has TRBV12-5 and TRBJ2-2; D is ambiguous. V was clipped by 4 bases and J by 6 bases, with 15 bases between them. The CDR3 consists of 15 residues. The germline V gene has CDR1 LGHNT and CDR2 FRNRAP. CDR3: CASGSGSSWAGELFF. The CDR3 DNA is TGTGCTAGTGGTTCGGGTTCCTCTTGGGCCGGGGAGCTGTTTTTT.

The V call is TRBV20-1, the J call TRBJ2-7, with D perhaps matching TRBD2 (5 bases). The CDR3 length is 14 residues. Trimming stripped 0 bases from V and 7 bases from J, with 16 bases between. Germline V CDR1 and CDR2: DFQATT, SNEGSKA (reference sequence). The DNA for the CDR3 is TGCAGTGCTAGAGAATGGGCGGGTATAGCGGAGCAGTACTTC. Amino acids: CSAREWAGIAEQYF.

This clonotype was observed a handful of times. This chain joins TRBV27 and TRBJ2-7; maybe TRBD1 (5 bases). V lost 3 bases to trimming and J lost 4 bases, with 19 bases between them. From germline, CDR1 is MNHEY and CDR2 SMNVEV (reference sequence). The CDR3 runs 16 residues. Here the CDR3 reads CASSLTVRNIKYEQYF. The DNA of the CDR3 is TGTGCCAGCAGTTTGACAGTCCGAAATATTAAATACGAGCAGTACTTC.

This clonotype showed up many times. The chain uses TRBV12-3 or TRBV12-4 and TRBJ2-7, with D unresolved. V gave up 1 base and J gave up 3 bases, with 13 bases separating them. There are 15 residues in the CDR3. The CDR3 here is CASSLDGSIVYEQYF. DNA for the CDR3: TGTGCCAGCAGTTTAGATGGGTCCATCGTCTACGAGCAGTACTTC.

This clonotype appeared many times. V gene TRBV6-1 combines with J gene TRBJ1-1; no clear D. V was trimmed by 1 base and J by 5 bases, leaving 8 bases between them. Germline CDR1 reads MNHNS; CDR2 reads SASEGT. The CDR3 has 13 residues. CDR3 bases: TGTGCCAGCAGTGAAGTTGGGGAAACTGAAGCTTTCTTT. It codes for CASSEVGETEAFF.

This clonotype was detected only a few times. This chain links TRBV29-1 with TRBJ2-1; D may be TRBD2 (6 bases). The germline V and J ends were trimmed by 2 bases and 6 bases, with 11 bases remaining between them. The length of the CDR3 is 13 residues. Germline V gene sequence: CDR1 SQVTM, CDR2 ANQGSEA. This CDR3 is CSVERLASNEQFF. The CDR3 DNA reads TGCAGCGTTGAACGCCTAGCGAGCAATGAGCAGTTCTTC.